This T cell receptor (beta chain) was obtained from a study of identical twins. The V end was cut by 5 bases, the J end by 6 bases, with 19 bases between. The CDR3 totals 16 residues. The germline CDR1 and CDR2 sequences are SEHNR and FQNEAQ (reference sequence). TCRdb independently ran MiXCR on the 5' RACE reads; one entry per CDR3 protein. This sample has fewer than 650,000 distinct CDR3 sequences, with roughly 7.1% found just once. Everyone who gave samples was a healthy Caucasian. General study findings and limits: Among monozygotic twins, out-of-frame TCR alpha sharing exceeded what models predicted.

Concerning this clonotype itself: Its antigen is not identified.

The same data also contributed to another study, on yellow fever vaccine responses in identical twins.

This TCR derives from a woman in her late teens or twenties in good health. The sequenced sample consisted of PBMCs. The chain has TRBV7-9 and TRBJ1-4; D might be TRBD1 (6 bases). CDR3 residues: CASSPHGGAMDEKLFF. The CDR3 region has the DNA TGTGCCAGCAGCCCCCACGGGGGGGCGATGGATGAAAAACTGTTTTTT.